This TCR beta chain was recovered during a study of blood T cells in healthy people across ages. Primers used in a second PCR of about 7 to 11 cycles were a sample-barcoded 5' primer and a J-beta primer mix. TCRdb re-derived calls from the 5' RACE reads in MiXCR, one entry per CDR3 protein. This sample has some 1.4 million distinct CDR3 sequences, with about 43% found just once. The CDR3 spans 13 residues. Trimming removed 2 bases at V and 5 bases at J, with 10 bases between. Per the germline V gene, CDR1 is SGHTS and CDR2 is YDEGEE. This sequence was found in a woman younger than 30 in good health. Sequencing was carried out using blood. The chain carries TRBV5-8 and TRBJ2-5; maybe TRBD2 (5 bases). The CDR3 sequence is CASSFRGSETQYF. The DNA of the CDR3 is TGTGCCAGCAGCTTTCGAGGGTCCGAGACCCAGTACTTC.